One and the same sample provided the 17 T cell receptor delta chains below, sequenced in a study of gamma-delta chains in newborns, infants, children. TCRdb processed the reads again with the CATT caller. In the table there are some 5,700 delta-chain clones, about 2.7% of which are singletons. Sequencing was performed on blood. The receptors stem from a child who was a newborn, infant or young child, either healthy, febrile or measles-vaccinated (not recorded which).

To note about this clone: With a much larger clone just one base away, this may be a read error. Other DNA sequences in this sample translate to the same CDR3. CDR3 loop: CACDTVLGADKLIF. CDR3 coding DNA: TGTGCCTGTGACACCGTACTGGGGGCCGACAAACTCATCTTT. The rearrangement joins TRDV2 to TRDJ1, with TRDD3 identical over 8 bases. The length of the CDR3 is 14 residues. Germline CDR1 reads GEAIGNYY; CDR2 reads EKD.

By its share, this clone is medium-sized (0.01 to 0.1%). V usage is TRDV3 and J usage is TRDJ1, with D possibly being TRDD3 (6 bases). The germline V gene has CDR1 TVYSNPD and CDR2 GDNSRS (reference sequence). Trimming removed 2 bases from V and 0 bases from J, with 19 bases in between. The CDR3 is 16 residues long. CDR3 in amino acids: CAFRRGGQKYTDKLIF. The CDR3 nucleotides are TGTGCCTTTCGGCGTGGGGGCCAGAAGTACACCGATAAACTCATCTTT.

Regarding this clone: This may stem from a read error, because a much larger clone lies one nucleotide away. V gene TRDV2 combines with J gene TRDJ3, with D possibly TRDD3 on 6 matching bases. V was cut by 0 bases and J by 0 bases, with 14 bases left in between. The CDR3 has 19 residues. Germline V gene lookup returns CDR1 GEAIGNYY and CDR2 EKD. CDR3 in amino acids: CACDTAAGAISWDTRQMFF. Here the CDR3 DNA reads TGTGCCTGTGACACCGCTGCTGGGGCCATCTCCTGGGACACCCGACAGATGTTTTTC.

With respect to this clone: The protein recorded in TCRdb does not match the translated DNA at residue 5; the protein presented here comes from translating the DNA. The rearrangement joins TRDV2 to TRDJ3; 9 nucleotides agree with TRDD3. CDR3 length: 18 amino acids. J gave up 1 base and V 3 bases, and 6 bases lay outside the gene matches. CDR1 and CDR2 (germline): GEAIGNYY, EKD. The DNA of the CDR3 is TGTGCCTGTGACGCCGCCTGGGGGATTTCCTGGGACACCCGACAGATGTTTTTC. It encodes CACDAAWGISWDTRQMFF.

In the case of this clone: This may come from a read error, since a much larger clone is one base off. This chain links TRDV2 with TRDJ3; maybe TRDD3 (5 bases). The V and J ends lost 0 bases and 0 bases respectively, with 14 bases between them. There are 19 residues in the CDR3. Looked up from germline, CDR1 is GEAIGNYY and CDR2 is EKD. The CDR3 spells CACDTVGYTGSWDTRQMFF. The CDR3 nucleotides are TGTGCCTGTGACACCGTGGGGTATACCGGCTCCTGGGACACCCGACAGATGTTTTTC.

This clone rates as large. At the DNA level, this CDR3 is encoded by other sequences in the same sample as well. J is TRDJ3 and V is TRDV2; 9 bases match TRDD3. This CDR3 contains 19 residues. Germline V gene data show CDR1 as GEAIGNYY and CDR2 as EKD. The junction had 5 bases not matched to a gene; V was cut back by 0 bases and J by 0 bases. CDR3 protein: CACDTVLGESSWDTRQMFF. The CDR3 DNA reads as TGTGCCTGTGACACCGTACTGGGGGAGAGCTCCTGGGACACCCGACAGATGTTTTTC.

This clone is labeled medium-sized (0.01 to 0.1%). Other DNA sequences in the same sample also yield this CDR3. The chain employs TRDV2 and TRDJ3; TRDD3 agrees at 9 bases. The ends lost 0 bases at V and 1 base at J; junction bases unmatched: 3. CDR1 and CDR2 from the germline V gene are GEAIGNYY and EKD. This CDR3 comprises 18 residues. The CDR3 bases are TGTGCCTGTGACACCGGGGGATACAAGTCCTGGGACACCCGACAGATGTTTTTC. Amino acid sequence: CACDTGGYKSWDTRQMFF.

Remarks on this clone: This DNA's translation differs at residue 13 from TCRdb's protein, which comes from a much larger clone; a read error is likely, and the protein shown is translated from the DNA. This sequence joins TRDV2 and TRDJ3; TRDD3 matches at 8 bases. In germline, CDR1 is GEAIGNYY, CDR2 EKD. CDR3 length equals 18 residues. This CDR3 reads CACDTGDTRSWDARQMFF. CDR3 bases: TGTGCCTGTGACACCGGGGATACTCGCTCCTGGGACGCCCGACAGATGTTTTTC.

Of note for this clone: With a much larger clone just one base away, this may be a read error. The rearrangement uses TRDV2 and TRDJ3, with TRDD3 identical over 7 bases. Germline CDR1 and CDR2: GEAIGNYY and EKD. Unmatched junction bases numbered 4, after V lost 0 bases and J lost 0 bases. The CDR3 contains 18 residues. The DNA for the CDR3 is TGTGCCTGTGACACCCTGGGGGGCAGCTCCTGGGACACCCGACAGATGTTTTTC. Its translation is CACDTLGGSSWDTRQMFF.

With regard to this clone: The mismatch at residue 15 between this DNA's translation and the TCRdb protein of a much larger clone likely reflects a read error; the protein shown is translated from the DNA. The V gene is TRDV2, the J gene TRDJ3; TRDD3 matches at 9 bases. Germline CDR1 is GEAIGNYY and CDR2 is EKD. The CDR3 is made up of 18 amino acids. CDR3 sequence: CACDTYWGSSWDTRRMFF. The CDR3 nucleotides read TGTGCCTGTGACACCTACTGGGGGAGCTCCTGGGACACCCGACGGATGTTTTTC.

In the case of this clone: This sequence may be a read error, since a much larger clone differs from it by one base. The V and J genes are TRDV2 and TRDJ3; 9 nucleotides match TRDD3. TCRdb carries no J gene annotation; the J gene was assigned here by matching the DNA with germline. V dropped 0 bases and J dropped 0; count of bases not matched to a gene: 8. The CDR3 has 20 amino acids. Per germline, CDR1 GEAIGNYY and CDR2 EKD. The CDR3 DNA sequence: TGTGCCTGTGACACCGGGGGATACAGGGGAAGCTCCTGGGACACCCGACAGATGTTTTTC. It yields the protein CACDTGGYRGSSWDTRQMFF.

In its sample, this clone is medium-sized (0.01 to 0.1%). A read error likely explains this, since a far larger clone differs by one base. This CDR3 is also generated by other DNA sequences in the sample. V and J are TRDV2 and TRDJ2; TRDD3 is a possible D gene (6 bases). The V gene lost 0 bases and the J gene lost 3 bases, with 7 bases spanning the gap. This CDR3 is 14 amino acids long. The germline V gene has CDR1 GEAIGNYY and CDR2 EKD. The CDR3 sequence is CACDTWGLTAQLFF. CDR3 coding DNA: TGTGCCTGTGACACCTGGGGGCTGACAGCACAACTCTTCTTT.

The V and J genes are TRDV2 and TRDJ1; TRDD3 aligns across 7 bases. This CDR3 is 19 amino acids long. Germline-derived CDR1 and CDR2 are GEAIGNYY and EKD. J gave up 0 bases and V 5 bases, and 20 bases lay outside the gene matches. The CDR3 coding sequence is TGTGCCTGTGGCAAAAGGGAGGTGGATACGCACGCGTACACCGATAAACTCATCTTT. Translation: CACGKREVDTHAYTDKLIF.

Only a few counts were recorded for this clone. TCRdb attributes to this sequence the protein of a much larger clone, which differs from the DNA translation at residue 14; a read error is likely, and the protein displayed is translated from the DNA. This sequence joins TRDV2 and TRDJ1; 11 bases align to TRDD3. Germline values: CDR1 GEAIGNYY, CDR2 EKD. The CDR3 sequence is 15 residues long. The CDR3, as DNA: TGTGCCTGTGACCTACTGGGGGATAGTGCCGATAAACTCACCTTT. Its protein product is CACDLLGDSADKLTF.

Remarks on this clone: A single base separates this from a much larger clone, so it may be a read error. Other DNA sequences in the same sample also yield this CDR3. V is TRDV2 and J is TRDJ3; 13 nucleotides match TRDD3. CDR1 and CDR2 from the germline V gene are GEAIGNYY and EKD. This CDR3 has 19 residues. CDR3 region: CACDTVLGDTLRDTRQMFF. The CDR3 DNA reads TGTGCCTGTGACACCGTACTGGGGGATACGCTAAGGGACACCCGTCAGATGTTTTTC.

This sequence joins TRAV29/DV5 and TRDJ1; D might be TRDD3 (6 bases). This CDR3 has 17 amino acids. Germline V gene data show CDR1 as NSMFDY and CDR2 as ISSIKDK. V lost 0 bases, J lost 1 base, and 19 bases lay in between. CDR3 sequence (DNA): TGTGCAGCAAGCGAGCCTACTAGGGGATCGCTCACCGATAAACTCATCTTT. Translation gives CAASEPTRGSLTDKLIF.

This clone turned up a few times. Just one base apart from a much larger clone, this may be a read error. Other DNA sequences within the sample encode an identical CDR3. The chain couples TRDV2 to TRDJ3; 10 nucleotides align to TRDD3. The germline CDR1 and CDR2 sequences are GEAIGNYY and EKD. The CDR3 has 20 residues. V was clipped by 0 bases and J by 4 bases; unmatched bases: 11. CDR3 coding DNA: TGTGCCTGTGACACCGGGTGGGGGATACAACCCTCTTGGGACACCCGACAGATGTTTTTC. As protein: CACDTGWGIQPSWDTRQMFF.